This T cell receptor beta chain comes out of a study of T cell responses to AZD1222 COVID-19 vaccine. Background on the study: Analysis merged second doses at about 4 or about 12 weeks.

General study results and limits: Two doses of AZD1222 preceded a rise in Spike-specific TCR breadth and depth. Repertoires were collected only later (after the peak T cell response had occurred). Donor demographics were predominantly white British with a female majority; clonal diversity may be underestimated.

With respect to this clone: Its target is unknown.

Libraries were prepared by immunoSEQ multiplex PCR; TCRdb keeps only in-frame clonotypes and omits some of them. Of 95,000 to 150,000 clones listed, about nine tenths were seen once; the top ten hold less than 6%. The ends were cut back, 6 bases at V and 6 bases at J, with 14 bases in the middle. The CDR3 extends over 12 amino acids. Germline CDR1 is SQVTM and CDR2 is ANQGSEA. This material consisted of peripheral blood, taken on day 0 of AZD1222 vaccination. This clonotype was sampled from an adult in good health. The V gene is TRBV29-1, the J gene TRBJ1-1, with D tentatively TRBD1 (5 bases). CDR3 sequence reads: CSVGRDGAEAFF. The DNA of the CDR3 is TGCAGCGTGGGCCGGGACGGAGCTGAAGCTTTCTTT.